The rows below give T cell receptor beta chains drawn from one sample of a study of Ad26.COV2.S vaccination and SARS-CoV-2 variants. Profiled with immunoSEQ multiplex PCR; TCRdb holds only in-frame clones, not every one. The table includes a few hundred thousand clones, roughly 90% detected once. This material consisted of peripheral blood, taken in a trial of Ad26.COV2.S vaccine versus placebo. These receptors were taken from a person between 18 and 65 years old who received the Ad26.COV2.S COVID-19 vaccine or a placebo. The CDR3 runs from the conserved cysteine through the conserved F or W. Fields, in order: clone size, V gene, D gene, J gene, CDR3 protein, CDR3 DNA. D genes are given only for firm matches. Only some rows state a clone size, as once, few, many or a class for expanded clones.

>-|TRBV6-5|-|TRBJ2-7
CASSRRSSGEQYF
TGTGCCAGCAGTCGAAGGAGTTCGGGCGAGCAGTACTTC
>-|TRBV13|TRBD1|TRBJ1-1
CASKQGAQRNTEAFF
TGTGCCAGCAAACAGGGGGCGCAGAGGAACACTGAAGCTTTCTTT
>-|TRBV12-3/TRBV12-4|-|TRBJ2-3
CASRSTDTQYF
TGTGCCAGCAGGAGCACAGATACGCAGTATTTT
>-|TRBV19|TRBD1|TRBJ2-2
CASSMGQGTGELFF
TGTGCCAGTAGTATGGGACAGGGCACCGGGGAGCTGTTTTTT
>-|TRBV5-6|-|TRBJ2-3
CASRTSIADTQYF
TGTGCCAGCAGGACTAGTATCGCAGATACGCAGTATTTT
>-|TRBV7-6|-|TRBJ2-3
CASSERQDPYGTDTQYF
TGTGCCAGCAGCGAACGACAGGATCCGTATGGCACAGATACGCAGTATTTT
>few|TRBV7-9|-|TRBJ1-4
CASSSHGGNEKLFF
TGTGCCAGCAGCTCGCACGGAGGTAATGAAAAACTGTTTTTT
>-|TRBV7-2|-|TRBJ2-1
CASSLGDNSYNEQFF
TGTGCCAGCAGCTTAGGAGATAACTCCTACAATGAGCAGTTCTTC
>-|TRBV6-5|-|TRBJ2-1
CASNRGDEQFF
TGTGCCAGCAATAGAGGGGATGAGCAGTTCTTC
>-|TRBV7-8|-|TRBJ2-5
CASSPSGETQYF
TGTGCCAGCAGCCCCTCAGGCGAGACCCAGTACTTC
>-|TRBV4-2|TRBD1|TRBJ1-2
CASSQAFRDSGYTF
TGTGCCAGCAGCCAAGCTTTCCGGGACAGTGGCTACACCTTC
>-|TRBV19|-|TRBJ1-2
CASSIGTDFSYTF
TGTGCCAGTAGTATCGGAACAGACTTCAGCTACACCTTC
>-|TRBV5-1|TRBD2|TRBJ2-5
CASSLIPGLAGGVQETQYF
TGCGCCAGCAGCTTGATCCCGGGACTAGCGGGGGGGGTTCAAGAGACCCAGTACTTC
>-|TRBV7-9|-|TRBJ1-1
CASSLIDRNTEAFF
TGTGCCAGCAGCTTAATTGACAGGAACACTGAAGCTTTCTTT
>-|TRBV19|-|TRBJ2-1
CATSPARTDHNEQFF
TGTGCCACCAGCCCAGCGAGGACGGACCACAATGAGCAGTTCTTC
>-|TRBV5-4|-|TRBJ2-5
CASSPVWGHQETQYF
TGTGCCAGCAGCCCAGTGTGGGGACACCAAGAGACCCAGTACTTC
>-|TRBV2|-|TRBJ1-5
CASRRDTTNQPQHF
TGTGCCAGCAGACGGGACACCACCAATCAGCCCCAGCATTTT
>-|TRBV29-1|-|TRBJ1-3
CSVGTSSGNTIYF
TGCAGCGTTGGTACCAGCTCTGGAAACACCATATATTTT
>-|TRBV5-4|TRBD1|TRBJ2-7
CASSSDRERYEQYF
TGTGCCAGCAGCTCGGACAGGGAACGGTACGAGCAGTACTTC
>-|TRBV3-1/TRBV3-2|-|TRBJ1-1
CASSHHGQGKTEAFF
TGTGCCAGCAGCCACCATGGGCAGGGAAAGACTGAAGCTTTCTTT
>-|TRBV29-1|-|TRBJ2-3
CSAPGPPGDTQYF
TGCAGCGCGCCGGGCCCCCCAGGGGATACGCAGTATTTT
>-|TRBV10-3|TRBD2|TRBJ2-1
CAISDRNGGALDEQFF
TGTGCCATCAGTGACCGAAACGGGGGGGCCTTAGATGAGCAGTTCTTC
>-|TRBV19|-|TRBJ2-4
CASSIERGGIKRAKNIQYF
TGTGCCAGTAGTATAGAAAGAGGGGGGATTAAAAGGGCCAAAAACATTCAGTACTTC
>-|TRBV4-3|-|TRBJ2-1
CASSQSPGAGNEQFF
TGCGCCAGCAGCCAGAGCCCAGGGGCGGGCAATGAGCAGTTCTTC
>-|TRBV29-1|-|TRBJ1-2
CSVEAGGYTF
TGCAGCGTGGAGGCTGGAGGCTACACCTTC
>many|TRBV4-2|TRBD2|TRBJ2-2
CASSPSGGAPGELFF
TGTGCCAGCAGCCCTAGCGGGGGGGCGCCCGGGGAGCTGTTTTTT
>-|TRBV30|-|TRBJ2-7
CAWSLIGYEQYF
TGTGCCTGGAGCCTCATCGGCTACGAGCAGTACTTC
>-|TRBV30|TRBD1|TRBJ1-1
CAWSPGQPNTEAFF
TGTGCCTGGAGTCCGGGACAGCCGAACACTGAAGCTTTCTTT
>-|TRBV12-5|-|TRBJ2-1
CASGLQPSGEQFF
TGTGCTAGTGGTTTGCAACCTTCGGGGGAGCAGTTCTTC
>-|TRBV5-1|-|TRBJ2-2
CASSALPLVGTGELFF
TGCGCCAGCAGCGCCCTACCCTTGGTGGGCACCGGGGAGCTGTTTTTT
>-|TRBV11-3|TRBD1|TRBJ1-5
CASSFFAVGDSLNQPQHF
TGTGCCAGCAGCTTTTTCGCGGTTGGGGACAGCCTCAATCAGCCCCAGCATTTT
>-|TRBV6-6|-|TRBJ2-5
CASSPNLNAQAVKWTQYF
TGTGCCAGCAGTCCAAATTTAAACGCACAGGCTGTCAAGTGGACCCAGTACTTC
>-|TRBV19|TRBD1|TRBJ2-5
CASKQGARQETQYF
TGTGCCAGTAAGCAGGGGGCGCGTCAAGAGACCCAGTACTTC
>-|TRBV11-2|TRBD1|TRBJ1-2
CASSLERGHGYGYTF
TGTGCCAGCAGCTTAGAGAGGGGGCACGGCTATGGCTACACCTTC
>-|TRBV13|TRBD2|TRBJ2-1
CASSEAGLASYNEQFF
TGTGCCAGCAGTGAGGCGGGACTAGCGTCCTACAATGAGCAGTTCTTC
>-|TRBV4-1|-|TRBJ1-3
CASSQPRRGAGNTIYF
TGCGCCAGCAGCCAACCCCGGAGGGGTGCTGGAAACACCATATATTTT
>-|TRBV11-2|TRBD1|TRBJ1-5
CASSPTFGTVGQPQHF
TGTGCCAGCAGCCCAACCTTTGGGACAGTCGGTCAGCCCCAGCATTTT
>-|TRBV27|-|TRBJ2-1
CASFDWTARGNEQFF
TGTGCCAGCTTTGATTGGACAGCGAGGGGAAATGAGCAGTTCTTC
>-|TRBV9|TRBD1|TRBJ1-6
CASSDQGALGNSPLHF
TGTGCCAGCAGCGACCAGGGGGCGCTTGGTAATTCACCCCTCCACTTT
>-|TRBV12-3/TRBV12-4|-|TRBJ1-5
CASSPEVFQPQHF
TGTGCCAGCAGCCCCGAAGTTTTTCAGCCCCAGCATTTT
>few|TRBV4-3|-|TRBJ1-2
CASSQDLLGGHYGYTF
TGCGCCAGCAGCCAAGATCTCCTGGGAGGACACTATGGCTACACCTTC
>-|TRBV19|-|TRBJ2-3
CASSFGDTQYF
TGTGCCAGTAGTTTTGGGGATACGCAGTATTTT
>-|TRBV4-1|-|TRBJ2-1
CASSPHLRAPRSFF
TGCGCCAGCAGCCCACATTTGAGGGCACCCCGGTCGTTCTTC
>-|TRBV9|TRBD2|TRBJ2-1
CASSVGVSGEWRVNEQFF
TGTGCCAGCAGCGTAGGGGTTAGCGGGGAGTGGAGGGTAAATGAGCAGTTCTTC
>-|TRBV3-1/TRBV3-2|TRBD2|TRBJ2-3
CASSQAAGNTDTQYF
TGTGCCAGCAGCCAAGCAGCGGGGAACACAGATACGCAGTATTTT
>-|TRBV7-2|-|TRBJ1-2
CASSLSAPPVIYGYTF
TGTGCCAGCAGCTTATCGGCCCCCCCGGTCATCTATGGCTACACCTTC
>-|TRBV7-9|-|TRBJ2-3
CASSEPRADTQYF
TGTGCCAGCAGCGAGCCTAGGGCCGATACGCAGTATTTT
>-|TRBV4-1|TRBD1|TRBJ1-2
CASSQEQGPTYGYTF
TGCGCCAGCAGCCAAGAACAGGGGCCTACCTATGGCTACACCTTC
>-|TRBV6-2/TRBV6-3|-|TRBJ2-2
CASSYQGDTGELFF
TGTGCCAGCAGTTATCAAGGAGACACCGGGGAGCTGTTTTTT
>-|TRBV24-1|-|TRBJ2-2
CATSGLRVSNTGELFF
TGTGCCACCAGTGGTCTGAGGGTGTCGAACACCGGGGAGCTGTTTTTT
>-|TRBV7-6|-|TRBJ2-2
CASPLTGELFF
TGTGCCAGCCCCTTAACCGGGGAGCTGTTTTTT
>-|TRBV19|TRBD2|TRBJ2-1
CASSLGLAGGWNEQFF
TGTGCCAGTAGTTTAGGACTAGCGGGGGGGTGGAATGAGCAGTTCTTC
>-|TRBV5-1|TRBD1|TRBJ1-2
CASSLAPGTAYGYTF
TGCGCCAGCAGCTTGGCACCCGGGACAGCCTATGGCTACACCTTC
>-|TRBV7-7|-|TRBJ1-1
CASSPTMGTEAFF
TGTGCTAGCAGCCCAACAATGGGAACTGAAGCTTTCTTT